The entry that follows covers one T cell receptor (beta chain) sequence. Authors' analysis steps: Scientists estimated how many nucleated cells there were by amplifying reference gene primers. This table comes from immunoSEQ multiplex PCR, and its TCRdb copy is limited to in-frame clones, with some not included. V and J calls and clone size are those listed in that table; D and trimming were worked out from the DNA. This table holds approximately 150,000 clones, 85% to 90% found once. The entry originates in a study of blood T cell repertoires in COVID-19. Study background: COVID-19 samples from acute and convalescent phases originated in the United States, Italy and Spain. Nucleic acid was either cDNA or gDNA, and it came from T cells, B-cell-depleted T cells, or PBMCs.

The germline gives CDR1 LGHNA, CDR2 YNFKEQ. V was clipped by 1 base and J by 2 bases; unmatched bases: 4. The CDR3 loop spans 15 amino acids. This TCR was sampled from a woman in her 70s with acute or convalescent COVID-19. The chain links TRBV4-2 to TRBJ1-2; 7 bases are a match to TRBD1. Material for sequencing was peripheral blood. In DNA, the CDR3 is TGTGCCAGCAGCCAAGGGCAGGGGGACAACTATGGCTACACCTTC. Protein sequence: CASSQGQGDNYGYTF.